This T cell receptor (beta chain) was retrieved from a study of blood T cells in healthy people across ages. PCR was performed a second time for roughly 7 to 11 cycles using a sample-barcoded 5' primer and a J-beta primer mix. TCRdb recomputed calls from the 5' RACE reads with MiXCR, one row per CDR3 protein. The data show about 580,000 distinct CDR3 sequences, with 45% to 55% seen just once and just under 25% held by the top ten. This CDR3 spans 15 amino acids. Germline trimming cut 2 bases from V and 9 bases from J; bases unmatched to any gene: 5. The germline CDR1 and CDR2 sequences are ENHRY and SYGVKD. This clonotype was observed once.

Specimen: blood. The sequence came from a man aged 80 or over in good health. J is TRBJ2-3 and V is TRBV10-3; TRBD2 matches 13 bases. The CDR3 loop reads CAISEPTSGRATQYF. The CDR3 nucleotides read TGTGCCATCAGTGAGCCCACTAGCGGGAGGGCCACGCAGTATTTT.